Listed here are 23 T cell receptor beta chains from one sample, sequenced in a study of neurological immune-mediated disorders. TCRdb independently ran MiXCR on the 5' RACE reads; one entry per CDR3 protein. This table has more than 60,000 distinct CDR3 sequences, 3% to 4% appearing once. Sequencing was carried out using PBMCs. The receptors shown here come from a woman aged 45-59 years with multiple sclerosis.

This clonotype has ten or more counts. The chain employs TRBV20-1 and TRBJ2-7; D possibly corresponds to TRBD2 (5 bases). Deletions cut 1 base from V and 0 bases from J, with 13 bases between. Germline CDR1 DFQATT, CDR2 SNEGSKA (reference sequence). This CDR3 is 15 amino acids long. The CDR3 reads CSARGHMGSSYEQYF. As DNA, the CDR3 is TGCAGTGCTAGAGGCCACATGGGGAGCTCCTACGAGCAGTACTTC.

This clonotype showed up many times. The genes are TRBV30 and TRBJ1-1; no reliable D call. V lost 3 bases to trimming and J lost 0 bases, with 8 bases between them. The germline gives CDR1 GTSNPN, CDR2 SVGIG (reference sequence). The CDR3 consists of 13 residues. The CDR3 sequence is CAWRWTVNTEAFF. In nucleotides, the CDR3 is TGTGCCTGGAGATGGACCGTGAACACTGAAGCTTTCTTT.

In this sample, this clonotype turned up many times. DNA for the CDR3: TGCGCCAGCAGCTTGATACCTGATGTCTCTGGAAACACCATATATTTT. This encodes CASSLIPDVSGNTIYF. The chain combines TRBV5-1 with TRBJ1-3; no clear D. Deletions cut 1 base from V and 0 bases from J, with 11 bases between. Germline V gene data show CDR1 as SGHRS and CDR2 as YFSETQ. The CDR3 consists of 16 residues.

The sample holds many counts of this clonotype. The chain recombines TRBV10-3 with TRBJ1-1; 7 nucleotides align to TRBD1. The CDR3 is 16 amino acids. Trimming cost V 5 bases and J 3 bases; bases outside gene matches: 12. Germline V gene lookup returns CDR1 ENHRY and CDR2 SYGVKD. The CDR3 bases are TGTGCCATCAGTCCGACCGGGACAGAAGCCTACACTGAAGCTTTCTTT. This sequence encodes CAISPTGTEAYTEAFF.

There are many counts of this clonotype. The chain recombines TRBV12-3 or TRBV12-4 with TRBJ2-1; D not certain. V was shortened by 5 bases and J by 4 bases, with 9 bases between the two germline ends. The CDR3 length is 13 residues. The CDR3 DNA is TGTGCCAGCAGTCCGACGGTGTACAATGAGCAGTTCTTC. This gives the protein CASSPTVYNEQFF.

Remarks on this clonotype: A much larger clone sits a single nucleotide away, making a read error possible. V is TRBV4-2 and J is TRBJ2-1; D may be TRBD1 or TRBD2 (6 bases each). This CDR3 is built from 13 residues. V dropped 4 bases and J dropped 7 bases, with 11 bases sitting between them. CDR1 is LGHNA, CDR2 YNFKEQ, per germline. In DNA form, the CDR3 reads TGTGCCAGCAGCCTCGAAGGGGGGAATGAGCAGTTCTTC. Amino acids: CASSLEGGNEQFF.

This clonotype has ten or more counts. The gene calls are TRBV9 and TRBJ2-1; 8 bases line up with TRBD1. Germline CDR1 reads SGDLS; CDR2 reads YYNGEE. The CDR3 extends over 14 amino acids. V lost 4 bases, J lost 6 bases, and 6 bases stayed unmatched. The CDR3 here is CASSKRTGINEQFF. The DNA of the CDR3 is TGTGCCAGCAGCAAACGGACAGGGATCAATGAGCAGTTCTTC. Filled out from reference TRBV9 and TRBJ2-1, the complete variable domain reads DSGVTQTPKHLITATGQRVTLRCSPRSGDLSVYWYQQSLDQGLQFLIQYYNGEERAKGNILERFSAQQFPDLHSELNLSSLELGDSALYFCASSKRTGINEQFFGPGTRLTVL.

Many counts were recorded for this clonotype. V is TRBV12-3 or TRBV12-4 and J is TRBJ2-7; D perhaps matches TRBD1 (5 bases). This CDR3 region has 13 residues. V lost 7 bases to trimming and J lost 2 bases, with 12 bases between them. The CDR3 coding sequence is TGTGCCAGCATCTCCAGGGATCCCTACGAGCAGTACTTC. Its protein is CASISRDPYEQYF.

This clonotype has ten or more counts. The chain joins TRBV20-1 to TRBJ2-7, with D maybe TRBD2 (6 bases). Per the germline V gene, CDR1 is DFQATT and CDR2 is SNEGSKA (reference sequence). This CDR3 has 13 amino acids. V lost 6 bases to trimming and J lost 4 bases, with 16 bases between them. CDR3 protein: CSATGSERYEQYF. For the CDR3, the DNA is TGCAGTGCCACCGGGAGCGAAAGGTACGAGCAGTACTTC.

At least ten counts were recorded for this clonotype. The chain has TRBV29-1 and TRBJ2-5; 14 bases map to TRBD2. This CDR3 spans 15 amino acids. V lost 5 bases to trimming and J lost 5 bases; unmatched junction nucleotides: 7. Germline V lookup: CDR1 SQVTM, CDR2 ANQGSEA. CDR3 nucleotide sequence: TGCAGCGTTTCGGGACTAGCGGGAGAAGCCGAGACCCAGTACTTC. It specifies CSVSGLAGEAETQYF.

This clonotype was picked up many times. J is TRBJ1-5 and V is TRBV6-5; D gene unclear. Germline CDR1 reads MNHEY; CDR2 reads SVGAGI. The CDR3 length is 13 residues. V lost 6 bases, J lost 9 bases, and 15 bases lay in between. CDR3 DNA sequence: TGTGCCAGCAGCCCCGGACCCCGGCGGCCCCAGCATTTT. It is translated as CASSPGPRRPQHF.

This clonotype was found many times. The rearrangement joins TRBV20-1 to TRBJ1-6, with D unclear. The CDR3 extends over 14 amino acids. Trimming removed 5 bases at V and 6 bases at J, with 14 bases between. The germline V gene encodes CDR1 DFQATT and CDR2 SNEGSKA (reference sequence). The CDR3 protein is CSARPGIPNSPLHF. DNA for the CDR3: TGCAGTGCTCGTCCCGGGATACCTAATTCACCCCTCCACTTT.

This clonotype was found many times. The chain employs TRBV2 and TRBJ1-1; 7 bases are shared with TRBD1. This CDR3 spans 15 amino acids. V shed 2 bases, J shed 0 bases, and the junction held 3 bases outside the gene matches. Germline CDR1 is SNHLY and CDR2 is FYNNEI. DNA of the CDR3: TGTGCCAGCAGTGAACCGGGACAGATGAACACTGAAGCTTTCTTT. Its protein is CASSEPGQMNTEAFF.

This clonotype was seen many times. The rearrangement uses TRBV6-5 and TRBJ2-2, with D unclear. V shed 5 bases and J shed 4 bases, with 11 bases lying between them. Germline V lookup: CDR1 MNHEY, CDR2 SVGAGI. CDR3 size: 14 residues. The CDR3 DNA sequence: TGTGCCAGCAGTGTTTACGGCTCCACCGGGGAGCTGTTTTTT. This codes for CASSVYGSTGELFF.

This clonotype appeared many times. This chain joins TRBV12-3 or TRBV12-4 and TRBJ2-7; 10 bases are shared with TRBD1. Trimming at V came to 5 bases and at J to 1 base, leaving 5 bases not matched to a gene. CDR3 size: 15 residues. DNA of the CDR3: TGTGCCAGCAGTCGACAGGGGGCAGGATCCTACGAGCAGTACTTC. As protein: CASSRQGAGSYEQYF.

This clonotype showed up many times. The genes are TRBV7-3 and TRBJ1-4; D is undetermined. V was clipped by 3 bases and J by 0 bases, with 14 bases between them. Germline CDR1 and CDR2: SGHTA and FQGTGA. The CDR3 is made up of 17 amino acids. The CDR3 loop reads CASSFTSWSSTNEKLFF. The CDR3 region has the DNA TGTGCCAGCAGCTTTACTAGTTGGTCATCAACTAATGAAAAACTGTTTTTT. The variable domain in full, with the rest retrieved from reference TRBV7-3 and TRBJ1-4, is GAGVSQTPSNKVTEKGKYVELRCDPISGHTALYWYRQSLGQGPEFLIYFQGTGAADDSGLPNDRFFAVRPEGSVSTLKIQRTERGDSAVYLCASSFTSWSSTNEKLFFGSGTQLSVL.

This clonotype was recorded many times. V usage is TRBV7-2 and J usage is TRBJ1-2; no firm D call. Trimming removed 4 bases at V and 6 bases at J, with 21 bases between. The CDR3 is 16 residues long. CDR1 is SGHTA and CDR2 is FQGNSA in the germline V gene. CDR3 coding DNA: TGTGCCAGCAGCTCACAACGTCTGCGGGGTATGGATGGCTACACCTTC. Translation: CASSSQRLRGMDGYTF.

In this sample, this clonotype turned up many times. This chain joins TRBV5-6 and TRBJ2-7, with D tentatively TRBD2 (6 bases). V was pared by 3 bases and J by 6 bases, with 22 bases between. There are 16 residues in the CDR3. Germline CDR1 is SGHDT and CDR2 is YYEEEE. CDR3 coding DNA: TGTGCCAGCAGCTCCCAGGGACGGGAGAGGGGCCTCGAGCAGTACTTC. Amino acids: CASSSQGRERGLEQYF.

This clonotype was picked up many times. The V and J genes are TRBV20-1 and TRBJ2-3; D is uncertain. The CDR3 is 12 residues long. Germline V gives CDR1 DFQATT, CDR2 SNEGSKA (reference sequence). The germline V and J ends were trimmed by 6 bases and 1 base, with 8 bases remaining between them. In nucleotides, the CDR3 is TGCAGTGCCGGGTTGGGCACAGATACGCAGTATTTT. Translating it yields CSAGLGTDTQYF.

At least ten counts were recorded for this clonotype. The rearrangement uses TRBV20-1 and TRBJ1-2, with a possible D match to TRBD1 (5 bases). This CDR3 has 13 amino acids. Trimming shortened V by 3 bases and J by 6 bases, and 14 bases separated the two germline ends. Looked up from germline, CDR1 is DFQATT and CDR2 is SNEGSKA (reference sequence). CDR3 DNA: TGCAGTGCTAGGCCCCGGCAGGGTCATGGCTACACCTTC. It is translated as CSARPRQGHGYTF.

This clonotype was observed many times. The chain recombines TRBV20-1 with TRBJ2-3; 8 nucleotides align to TRBD2. This CDR3 comprises 17 residues. Trimming took 0 bases from V and 0 from J; bases not matched to a gene: 8. Germline CDR1 is DFQATT and CDR2 is SNEGSKA (reference sequence). This CDR3 is CSARDPAGDSSTDTQYF. CDR3 nucleotide sequence: TGCAGTGCTAGAGATCCAGCGGGAGACTCAAGCACAGATACGCAGTATTTT.

This clonotype showed up many times. V is TRBV20-1 and J is TRBJ2-5; D gene uncertain. CDR1 and CDR2 (germline): DFQATT, SNEGSKA (reference sequence). The CDR3 contains 13 residues. V lost 1 base, J lost 3 bases, and 9 bases lay in between. The CDR3 DNA reads as TGCAGTGCTAGAGTGGGCAGCAAAGAGACCCAGTACTTC. It specifies CSARVGSKETQYF.

This clonotype was picked up many times. The rearrangement links TRBV2 to TRBJ2-1; D is unclear. This CDR3 comprises 14 residues. V dropped 0 bases and J dropped 5 bases, with 8 bases sitting between them. Germline V gene data show CDR1 as SNHLY and CDR2 as FYNNEI. CDR3 DNA: TGTGCCAGCAGTGAAGCGGCTGGAAACAATGAGCAGTTCTTC. Amino acid sequence: CASSEAAGNNEQFF.